The 15 T cell receptor beta chains below all came from one sample that was sequenced in a study of brain metastases from non-small cell lung cancer. Profiling relied on immunoSEQ multiplex PCR, and the TCRdb table lists in-frame clones only, not all of them. The table includes 4,000 to 5,000 clones, over 65% detected once. Material for sequencing was primary lung tumor tissue. The receptors shown here come from a donor aged 40 or over with non-small cell lung cancer.

The chain joins TRBV10-1 to TRBJ1-2; 9 bases fit TRBD1. The V segment lost 7 bases and the J segment 8 bases; nucleotides outside the gene matches: 14. Germline CDR1 WNHNN, CDR2 SYGVQD (reference sequence). This CDR3 comprises 15 residues. This CDR3 reads CASISGPQGAKGYTF. Written as DNA, the CDR3 is TGCGCCAGCATATCTGGCCCACAGGGGGCGAAGGGCTACACCTTC.

V usage is TRBV6-2 or TRBV6-3 and J usage is TRBJ1-5; D may be TRBD1 (6 bases). Germline loops: CDR1 MNHEY, CDR2 SVGEGT. This CDR3 region has 17 residues. V lost 0 bases and J 3 bases, leaving 15 bases between the germline ends. CDR3 residues: CASSYSLGGLDNQPQHF. The CDR3 bases are TGTGCCAGCAGTTACTCTCTTGGGGGGCTTGACAATCAGCCCCAGCATTTT.

This clone was counted only a few times. As DNA, the CDR3 is TGTGCCAGCAGATACGGGGTTCAAGAGACCCAGTACTTC. Protein product: CASRYGVQETQYF. The J gene is TRBJ2-5, the V gene TRBV3-1 (or the pseudogene TRBV3-2), with a weak D call TRBD2 (5 bases). This CDR3 comprises 13 residues. Per the germline V gene, CDR1 is LGHDT and CDR2 is YNNKEL (reference sequence). V shed 6 bases and J shed 2 bases, with 10 bases lying between them.

This clone was counted a single time. The genes are TRBV7-9 and TRBJ1-5, with D possibly being TRBD1 (5 bases). V dropped 2 bases and J dropped 7 bases, with 12 bases sitting between them. This CDR3 region has 14 residues. Germline V gives CDR1 SEHNR, CDR2 FQNEAQ (reference sequence). The CDR3 DNA is TGTGCCAGCAGCTTAACAGGCGGTGAGCAGCCCCAGCATTTT. It translates to CASSLTGGEQPQHF.

This chain connects TRBV7-2 to TRBJ2-5; no clear D. Trimming pared 3 bases from V and 2 bases from J, leaving 7 bases between. CDR3 length equals 13 residues. Germline values: CDR1 SGHTA, CDR2 FQGNSA. The CDR3 coding sequence is TGTGCCAGCAGCTTGCATCATCAAGAGACCCAGTACTTC. Protein: CASSLHHQETQYF.

The rearrangement links TRBV7-8 to TRBJ1-4, with a tentative D call TRBD1 (5 bases). The germline gives CDR1 SGHVS, CDR2 FQNEAQ. This CDR3 has 16 residues. Trimming shortened V by 8 bases and J by 2 bases, and 18 bases separated the two germline ends. CDR3 bases: TGTGCCAGCTTTAGACACTCGGGGCGTACTAATGAAAAACTGTTTTTT. It yields the protein CASFRHSGRTNEKLFF. The full variable domain, its missing parts supplied by reference TRBV7-8 and TRBJ1-4, is GAGVSQSPRYKVAKRGQDVALRCDPISGHVSLFWYQQALGQGPEFLTYFQNEAQLDKSGLPSDRFFAERPEGSVSTLKIQRTQQEDSAVYLCASFRHSGRTNEKLFFGSGTQLSVL.

The chain employs TRBV7-2 and TRBJ1-2; 7 bases are shared with TRBD1. The CDR3 totals 13 residues. Per germline, CDR1 SGHTA and CDR2 FQGNSA. Trimming at V came to 1 base and at J to 8 bases, leaving 4 bases not matched to a gene. CDR3 in DNA: TGTGCCAGCAGCTTAGACAGGGGAGGAGGCTACACCTTC. Translated: CASSLDRGGGYTF.

This sequence joins TRBV2 and TRBJ2-2; D not certain. CDR1 and CDR2 from the germline V gene are SNHLY and FYNNEI. The CDR3 is 13 amino acids. Deletions cut 2 bases from V and 5 bases from J, with 6 bases between. The CDR3 spells CASSERQTGELFF. DNA for the CDR3: TGTGCCAGCAGTGAAAGGCAGACCGGGGAGCTGTTTTTT.

The chain recombines TRBV9 with TRBJ2-2; 7 bases match TRBD2. Germline V lookup: CDR1 SGDLS, CDR2 YYNGEE. This CDR3 has 13 residues. J lost 4 bases, V lost 5 bases, and 2 bases had no gene match. This CDR3 reads CASSKRGTGELFF. Written as DNA, the CDR3 is TGTGCCAGCAGTAAGCGGGGCACCGGGGAGCTGTTTTTT.

This chain links TRBV6-1 with TRBJ1-1; no definite D call. CDR1 is MNHNS and CDR2 is SASEGT in the germline V gene. The V and J ends lost 4 bases and 0 bases respectively, with 6 bases between them. The CDR3 sequence is 13 residues long. CDR3 protein: CASSGALNTEAFF. In nucleotides, the CDR3 is TGTGCCAGCAGTGGTGCCCTGAACACTGAAGCTTTCTTT.

The V call is TRBV7-2, the J call TRBJ1-2; the D is unclear. The germline CDR1 and CDR2 sequences are SGHTA and FQGNSA. The ends were cut back, 9 bases at V and 0 bases at J, with 8 bases in the middle. This CDR3 region has 12 residues. In DNA, the CDR3 is TGTGCCAGTTCTGCAGCTAACTATGGCTACACCTTC. It yields the protein CASSAANYGYTF.

The rearrangement joins TRBV24-1 to TRBJ2-5, with 9 nucleotides matching TRBD1. The CDR3 is made up of 17 amino acids. The J segment lost 5 bases and the V segment lost 1 base, leaving 10 bases of the junction unmatched. Germline-derived CDR1 and CDR2 are KGHDR and SFDVKD. The CDR3 spells CATSDFEGWGQGETQYF. Written as DNA, the CDR3 is TGTGCCACCAGTGATTTCGAAGGGTGGGGACAGGGCGAGACCCAGTACTTC.

The rearrangement links TRBV5-1 to TRBJ2-5; 14 bases align to TRBD2. CDR1 is SGHRS, CDR2 YFSETQ, per germline. This CDR3 is built from 16 residues. V lost 4 bases to trimming and J lost 4 bases; unmatched junction nucleotides: 6. The CDR3 DNA reads TGCGCCAGCAGCCCGCGACTAGCGGGGGGGCCAGAGACCCAGTACTTC. Residues: CASSPRLAGGPETQYF.

The V call is TRBV5-5, the J call TRBJ2-1, with 8 bases matching TRBD1. The CDR3 runs to 18 residues. V trimming: 1 base; J trimming: 0 bases; junction bases outside the gene matches: 9. The V gene's germline CDR1 is SGHKS and CDR2 YYEKEE (reference sequence). CDR3 in amino acids: CASSLIRQGANSYNEQFF. CDR3 coding DNA: TGTGCCAGCAGCTTGATTCGGCAGGGGGCTAACTCCTACAATGAGCAGTTCTTC.

The chain recombines TRBV27 with TRBJ2-7; D possibly corresponds to TRBD1 (6 bases). The CDR3 consists of 16 residues. Germline CDR1 MNHEY, CDR2 SMNVEV (reference sequence). V was clipped by 6 bases and J by 0 bases, with 18 bases between them. The CDR3 DNA reads TGTGCCAGCAGCCCCAGTGACAGGACATCCTCCTACGAGCAGTACTTC. The encoded protein is CASSPSDRTSSYEQYF.